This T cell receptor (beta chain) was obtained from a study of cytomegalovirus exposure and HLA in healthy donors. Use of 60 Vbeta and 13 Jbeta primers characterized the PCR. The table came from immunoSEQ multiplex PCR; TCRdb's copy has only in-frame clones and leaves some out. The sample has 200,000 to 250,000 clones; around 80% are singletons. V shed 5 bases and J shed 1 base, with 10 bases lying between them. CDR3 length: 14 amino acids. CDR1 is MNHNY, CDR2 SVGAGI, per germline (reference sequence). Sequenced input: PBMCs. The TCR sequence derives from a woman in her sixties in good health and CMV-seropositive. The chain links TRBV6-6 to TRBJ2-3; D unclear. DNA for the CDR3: TGTGCCAGCAGTAGTAGCAGTCGCACAGATACGCAGTATTTT. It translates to CASSSSSRTDTQYF.